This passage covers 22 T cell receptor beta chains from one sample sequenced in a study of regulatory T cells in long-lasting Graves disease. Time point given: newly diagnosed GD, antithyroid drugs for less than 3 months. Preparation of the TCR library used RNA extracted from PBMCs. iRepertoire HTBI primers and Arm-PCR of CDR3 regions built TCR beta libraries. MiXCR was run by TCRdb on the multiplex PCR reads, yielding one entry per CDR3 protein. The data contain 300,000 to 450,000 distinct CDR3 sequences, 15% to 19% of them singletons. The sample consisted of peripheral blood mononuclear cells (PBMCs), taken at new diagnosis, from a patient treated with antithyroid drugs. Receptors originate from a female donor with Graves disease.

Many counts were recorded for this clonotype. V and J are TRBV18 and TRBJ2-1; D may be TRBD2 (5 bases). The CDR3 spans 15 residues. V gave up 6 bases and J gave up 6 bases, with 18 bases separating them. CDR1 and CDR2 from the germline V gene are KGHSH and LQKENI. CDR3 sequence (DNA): TGTGCCAGCTCCGCCCTGGCTAGACGGGGCAATGAGCAGTTCTTC. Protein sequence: CASSALARRGNEQFF.

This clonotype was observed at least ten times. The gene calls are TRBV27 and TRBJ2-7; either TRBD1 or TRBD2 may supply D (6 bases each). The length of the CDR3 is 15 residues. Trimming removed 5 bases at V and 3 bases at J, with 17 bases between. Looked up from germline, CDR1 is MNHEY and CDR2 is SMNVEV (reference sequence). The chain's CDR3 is CASSPPTGRNYEQYF. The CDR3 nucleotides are TGTGCCAGCAGTCCACCCACAGGGAGGAACTACGAGCAGTACTTC.

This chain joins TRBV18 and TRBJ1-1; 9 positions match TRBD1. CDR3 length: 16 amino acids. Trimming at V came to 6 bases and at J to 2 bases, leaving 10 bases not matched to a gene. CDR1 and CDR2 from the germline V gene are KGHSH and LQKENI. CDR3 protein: CASSPREGQGNTEAFF. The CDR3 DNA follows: TGTGCCAGCTCGCCTCGGGAGGGACAGGGAAACACTGAAGCTTTCTTT.

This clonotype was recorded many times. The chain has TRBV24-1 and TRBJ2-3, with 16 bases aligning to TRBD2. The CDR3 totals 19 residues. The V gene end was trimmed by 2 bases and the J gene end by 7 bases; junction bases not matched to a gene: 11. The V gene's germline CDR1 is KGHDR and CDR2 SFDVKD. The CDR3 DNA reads TGTGCCACCAGTGATTCCCGGGGACTAGCGGGAGGGCCCTCGAATACGCAGTATTTT. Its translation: CATSDSRGLAGGPSNTQYF.

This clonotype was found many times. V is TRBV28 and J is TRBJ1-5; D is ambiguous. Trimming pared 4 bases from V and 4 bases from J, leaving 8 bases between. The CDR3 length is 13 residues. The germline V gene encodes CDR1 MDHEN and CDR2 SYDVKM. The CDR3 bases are TGTGCCAGCAGTTCTACCCCTAATCAGCCCCAGCATTTT. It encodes CASSSTPNQPQHF. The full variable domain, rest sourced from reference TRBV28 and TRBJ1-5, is DVKVTQSSRYLVKRTGEKVFLECVQDMDHENMFWYRQDPGLGLRLIYFSYDVKMKEKGDIPEGYSVSREKKERFSLILESASTNQTSMYLCASSSTPNQPQHFGDGTRLSIL.

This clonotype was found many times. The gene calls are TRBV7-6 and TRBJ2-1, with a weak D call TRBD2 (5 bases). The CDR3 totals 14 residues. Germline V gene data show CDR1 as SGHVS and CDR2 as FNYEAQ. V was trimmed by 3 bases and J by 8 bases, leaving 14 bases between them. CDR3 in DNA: TGTGCCAGCAGCTTTAAGCTAGCACGGGATGAGCAGTTCTTC. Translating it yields CASSFKLARDEQFF.

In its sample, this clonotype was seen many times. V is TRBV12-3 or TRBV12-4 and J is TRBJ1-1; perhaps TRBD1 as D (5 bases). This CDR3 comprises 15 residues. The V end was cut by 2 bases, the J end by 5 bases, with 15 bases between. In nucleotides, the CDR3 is TGTGCCAGCAGTTTAATCGATAGGGGCAGGACTGAAGCTTTCTTT. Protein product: CASSLIDRGRTEAFF.

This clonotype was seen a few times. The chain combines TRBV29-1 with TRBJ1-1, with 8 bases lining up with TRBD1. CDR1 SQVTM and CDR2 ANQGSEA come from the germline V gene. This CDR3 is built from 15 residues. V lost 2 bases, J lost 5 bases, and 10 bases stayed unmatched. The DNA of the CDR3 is TGCAGCGTTGAACTGGGGGCAGGGGGCTGGACTGAAGCTTTCTTT. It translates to CSVELGAGGWTEAFF.

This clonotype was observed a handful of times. In nucleotides, the CDR3 is TGTGCCAGCAGTTTATTGAGGGAGTTGGTAAACGAGCAGTACTTC. It translates to CASSLLRELVNEQYF. V gene TRBV28 combines with J gene TRBJ2-7; D may be TRBD2 (5 bases). V dropped 1 base and J dropped 5 bases, with 15 bases sitting between them. CDR3 size: 15 residues. From germline, CDR1 is MDHEN and CDR2 SYDVKM.

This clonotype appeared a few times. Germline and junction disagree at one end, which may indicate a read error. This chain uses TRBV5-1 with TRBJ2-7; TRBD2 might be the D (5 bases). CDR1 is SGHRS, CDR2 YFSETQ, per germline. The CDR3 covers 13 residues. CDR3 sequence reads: CASGLSREYEQYF. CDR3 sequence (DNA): TGCGCCAGCGGCTTGAGTAGGGAGTACGAGCAGTACTTC. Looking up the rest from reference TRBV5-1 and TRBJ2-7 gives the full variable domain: KAGVTQTPRYLIKTRGQQVTLSCSPISGHRSVSWYQQTPGQGLQFLFEYFSETQRNKGNFPGRFSGRQFSNSRSEMNVSTLELGDSALYLCASGLSREYEQYFGPGTRLTVT.

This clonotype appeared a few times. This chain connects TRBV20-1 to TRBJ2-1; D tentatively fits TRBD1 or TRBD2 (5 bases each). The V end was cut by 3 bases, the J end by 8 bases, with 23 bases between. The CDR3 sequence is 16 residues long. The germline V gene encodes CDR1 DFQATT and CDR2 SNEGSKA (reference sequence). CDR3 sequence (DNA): TGCAGTGCTAGTTGGGCCAGTGGGACCATCCCCGATGAGCAGTTCTTC. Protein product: CSASWASGTIPDEQFF.

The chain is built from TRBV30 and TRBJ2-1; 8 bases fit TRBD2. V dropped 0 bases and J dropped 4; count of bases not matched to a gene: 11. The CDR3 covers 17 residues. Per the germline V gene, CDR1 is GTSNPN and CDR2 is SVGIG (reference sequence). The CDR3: CAWSVWGGRSQYNEQFF. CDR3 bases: TGTGCCTGGAGTGTATGGGGCGGGAGGTCCCAGTACAATGAGCAGTTCTTC. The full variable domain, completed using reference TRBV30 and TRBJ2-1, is SQTIHQWPATLVQPVGSPLSLECTVEGTSNPNLYWYRQAAGRGLQLLFYSVGIGQISSEVPQNLSASRPQDRQFILSSKKLLLSDSGFYLCAWSVWGGRSQYNEQFFGPGTRLTVL.

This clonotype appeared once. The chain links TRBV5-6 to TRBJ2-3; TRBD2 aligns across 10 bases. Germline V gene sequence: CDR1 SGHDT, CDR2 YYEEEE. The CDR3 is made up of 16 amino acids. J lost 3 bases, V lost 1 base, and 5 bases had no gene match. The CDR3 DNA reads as TGTGCCAGCAGCTTGAGGCTAGCGGGAGATACAGATACGCAGTATTTT. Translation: CASSLRLAGDTDTQYF.

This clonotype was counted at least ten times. Here the CDR3 DNA reads TGTGCCAGCAGTCCCAACGGGCGGTGGTTGAACACTGAAGCTTTCTTT. This encodes CASSPNGRWLNTEAFF. The J gene is TRBJ1-1, the V gene TRBV6-1; no clear D gene. Germline V gene data show CDR1 as MNHNS and CDR2 as SASEGT. The V end lost 5 bases, the J end lost 0 bases, and 16 bases lay between the germline ends. The CDR3 contains 16 residues.

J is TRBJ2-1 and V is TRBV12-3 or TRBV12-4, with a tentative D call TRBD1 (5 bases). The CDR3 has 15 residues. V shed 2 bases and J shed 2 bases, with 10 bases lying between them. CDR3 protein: CASSLQGKAYNEQFF. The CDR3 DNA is TGTGCCAGCAGTTTACAGGGAAAAGCCTACAATGAGCAGTTCTTC.

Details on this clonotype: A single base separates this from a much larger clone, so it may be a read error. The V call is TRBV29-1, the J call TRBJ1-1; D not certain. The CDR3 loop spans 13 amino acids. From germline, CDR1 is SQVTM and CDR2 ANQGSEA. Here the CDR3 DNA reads TGCAGCGTAGTCTTTATAGAGAACACTGATGCTTTCTTT. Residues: CSVVFIENTDAFF.

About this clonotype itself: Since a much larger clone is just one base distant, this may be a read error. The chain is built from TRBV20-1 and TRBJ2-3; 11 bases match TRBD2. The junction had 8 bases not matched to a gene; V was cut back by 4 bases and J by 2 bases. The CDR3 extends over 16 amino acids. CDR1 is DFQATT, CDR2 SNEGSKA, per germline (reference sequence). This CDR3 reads CSATSQLAGDTDTQYF. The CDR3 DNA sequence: TGCAGTGCTACCTCACAACTAGCGGGGGACACAGATACGCAGTATTTT.

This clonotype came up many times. The DNA of the CDR3 is TGTGCCAGTAGTGTCCGAGCGGAAGCGGGGACCGAGCAGTACTTC. Protein: CASSVRAEAGTEQYF. The V gene is TRBV19, the J gene TRBJ2-7; 7 nucleotides line up with TRBD2. This CDR3 spans 15 amino acids. Per germline, CDR1 LNHDA and CDR2 SQIVND (reference sequence). V was clipped by 5 bases and J by 6 bases; unmatched bases: 13.

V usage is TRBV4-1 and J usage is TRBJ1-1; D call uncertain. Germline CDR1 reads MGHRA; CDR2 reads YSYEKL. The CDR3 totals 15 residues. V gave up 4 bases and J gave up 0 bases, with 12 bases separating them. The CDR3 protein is CASSPTENMNTEAFF. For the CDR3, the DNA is TGCGCCAGCAGCCCGACCGAGAACATGAACACTGAAGCTTTCTTT.

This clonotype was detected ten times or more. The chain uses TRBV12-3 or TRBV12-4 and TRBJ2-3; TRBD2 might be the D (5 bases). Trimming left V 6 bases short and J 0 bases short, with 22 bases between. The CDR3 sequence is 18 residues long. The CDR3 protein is CASSPHQPREWSTDTQYF. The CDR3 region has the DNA TGTGCCAGCAGCCCACACCAACCTCGGGAATGGAGCACAGATACGCAGTATTTT.

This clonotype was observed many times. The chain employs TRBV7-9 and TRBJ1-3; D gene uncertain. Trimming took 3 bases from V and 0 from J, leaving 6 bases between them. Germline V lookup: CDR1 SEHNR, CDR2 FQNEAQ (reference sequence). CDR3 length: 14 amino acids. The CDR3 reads CASSFYSSGNTIYF. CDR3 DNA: TGTGCCAGCAGCTTCTATAGCTCTGGAAACACCATATATTTT.

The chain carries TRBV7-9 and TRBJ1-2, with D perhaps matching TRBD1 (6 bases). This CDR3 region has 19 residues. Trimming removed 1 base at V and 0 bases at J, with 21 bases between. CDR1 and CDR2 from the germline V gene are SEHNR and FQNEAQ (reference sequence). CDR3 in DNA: TGTGCCAGCAGCTTAGGAGCACAGGGAGGAGGGCCAGCTAACTATGGCTACACCTTC. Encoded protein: CASSLGAQGGGPANYGYTF.